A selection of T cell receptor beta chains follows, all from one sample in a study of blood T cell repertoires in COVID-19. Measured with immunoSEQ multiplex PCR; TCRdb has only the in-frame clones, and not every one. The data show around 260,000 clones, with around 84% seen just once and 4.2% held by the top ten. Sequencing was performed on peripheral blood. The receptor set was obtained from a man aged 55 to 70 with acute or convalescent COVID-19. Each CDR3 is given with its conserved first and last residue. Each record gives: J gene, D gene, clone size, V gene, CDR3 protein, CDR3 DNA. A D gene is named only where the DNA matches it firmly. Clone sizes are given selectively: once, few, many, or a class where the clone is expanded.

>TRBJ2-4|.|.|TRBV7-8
CASSLGTTRAIQYF
TGTGCCAGCAGCTTAGGTACTACTAGGGCCATTCAGTACTTC
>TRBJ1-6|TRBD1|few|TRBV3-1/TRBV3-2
CASRHRGGGYNSPLHF
TGTGCCAGCAGGCACAGGGGTGGGGGCTATAATTCACCCCTCCACTTT
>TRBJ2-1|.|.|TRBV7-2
CASSKYGTPSSGNEQFF
TGTGCCAGCAGCAAATACGGGACTCCCAGTAGTGGCAATGAGCAGTTCTTC
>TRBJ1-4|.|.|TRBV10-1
CASSEKTGREKLFF
TGCGCCAGCAGTGAGAAAACAGGCCGGGAAAAACTGTTTTTT
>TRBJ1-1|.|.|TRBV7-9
CASSPSGSSAEAFF
TGTGCCAGCAGCCCCTCGGGGAGTAGCGCTGAAGCTTTCTTT
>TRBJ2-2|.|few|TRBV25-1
CASSEGRSDSGELFF
TGTGCCAGCAGTGAAGGGAGATCGGACTCCGGGGAGCTGTTTTTT
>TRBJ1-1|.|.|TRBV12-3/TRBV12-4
CASSDRHQDEAFF
TGTGCCAGCAGTGACAGGCATCAAGATGAAGCTTTCTTT
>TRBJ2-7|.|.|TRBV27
CASSLRGTDNEQYF
TGTGCCAGCAGTTTAAGGGGGACCGATAACGAGCAGTACTTC
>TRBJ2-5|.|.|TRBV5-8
CASSLEQAGTQYF
TGTGCCAGCAGCTTGGAACAAGCAGGGACCCAGTACTTC
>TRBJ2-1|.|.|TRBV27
CASAKTGTGPYNEQFF
TGTGCCAGCGCTAAAACCGGGACTGGCCCCTACAATGAGCAGTTCTTC
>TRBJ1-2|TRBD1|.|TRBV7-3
CASSLAIPGQGQDYGYTF
TGTGCCAGCAGCTTAGCAATACCGGGACAGGGGCAGGACTATGGCTACACCTTC
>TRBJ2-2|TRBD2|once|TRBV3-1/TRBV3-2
CASSRTSGGARTGELFF
TGTGCCAGCAGCCGGACTAGCGGGGGGGCGCGGACCGGGGAGCTGTTTTTT
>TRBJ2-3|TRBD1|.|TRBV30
CAWSARQGYQPQYF
TGTGCCTGGAGTGCCCGACAGGGTTATCAGCCCCAGTATTTT
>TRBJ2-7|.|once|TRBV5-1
CASSSEISHEQYF
TGCGCCAGCAGCTCTGAGATCTCCCATGAGCAGTACTTC
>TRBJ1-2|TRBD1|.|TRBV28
CASQDRDNYGYTF
TGTGCCAGCCAGGACAGGGATAACTATGGCTACACCTTC
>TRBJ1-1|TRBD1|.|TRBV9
CASSVEGAQRTEAFF
TGTGCCAGCAGCGTAGAGGGGGCGCAGCGGACTGAAGCTTTCTTT
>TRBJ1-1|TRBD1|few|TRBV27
CASSLRYRDRGLRMNTEAFF
TGTGCCAGCAGTTTACGATATAGGGACAGGGGGTTAAGAATGAACACTGAAGCTTTCTTT
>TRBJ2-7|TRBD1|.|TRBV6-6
CASSRRGTGGPYEQYF
TGTGCCAGCAGTCGACGTGGGACAGGGGGACCCTACGAGCAGTACTTC
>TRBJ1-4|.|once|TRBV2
CASSLGAGSWGNEKLFF
TGTGCCAGCAGTCTTGGCGCAGGGTCGTGGGGTAATGAAAAACTGTTTTTT
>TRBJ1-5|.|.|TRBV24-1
CATDRWGSNQPQHF
TGTGCCACCGACCGGTGGGGCAGCAATCAGCCCCAGCATTTT
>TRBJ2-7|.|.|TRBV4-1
CASSQDDTGYYEQYF
TGCGCCAGCAGCCAAGATGATACAGGCTACTACGAGCAGTACTTC
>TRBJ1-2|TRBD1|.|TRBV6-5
CASSRQGRRGYTF
TGTGCCAGCAGCAGACAGGGGCGGCGTGGCTACACCTTC
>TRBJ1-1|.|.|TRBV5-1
CASSFGALDVNTEAFF
TGCGCCAGCAGCTTTGGGGCGTTAGATGTTAACACTGAAGCTTTCTTT
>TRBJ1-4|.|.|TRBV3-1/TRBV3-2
CASSRGPGNEKLFF
TGTGCCAGCAGCCGAGGGCCAGGTAATGAAAAACTGTTTTTT
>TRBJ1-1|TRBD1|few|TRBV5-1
CASSPGQGGTEAFF
TGCGCCAGCAGTCCAGGACAGGGCGGCACTGAAGCTTTCTTT
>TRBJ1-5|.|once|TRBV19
CASTQAGYHNQPQHF
TGTGCCAGTACCCAGGCAGGGTATCACAATCAGCCCCAGCATTTT
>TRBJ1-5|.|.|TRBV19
CASSDQYNQPQHF
TGTGCCAGTAGTGATCAGTACAATCAGCCCCAGCATTTT
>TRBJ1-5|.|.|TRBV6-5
CASSYSPIQPQHF
TGTGCCAGCAGTTACTCTCCTATACAGCCCCAGCATTTT
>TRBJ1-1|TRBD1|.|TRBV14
CASSQLRPRTGDTEAFF
TGTGCCAGCAGCCAATTACGCCCCCGGACAGGGGACACTGAAGCTTTCTTT
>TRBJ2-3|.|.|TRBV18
CASSPIPRGTDTQYF
TGTGCCAGCTCACCGATACCCCGGGGTACAGATACGCAGTATTTT
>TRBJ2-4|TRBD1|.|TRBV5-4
CASSRDREAKNIQYF
TGTGCCAGCAGCAGGGACAGGGAAGCCAAAAACATTCAGTACTTC
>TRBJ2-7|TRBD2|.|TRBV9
CASSPAPSGSDEQYF
TGTGCCAGCAGCCCAGCGCCTAGCGGGAGCGACGAGCAGTACTTC
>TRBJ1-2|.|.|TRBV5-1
CASSLGGGAARNYGYTF
TGCGCCAGCAGCTTGGGGGGCGGGGCAGCCCGCAACTATGGCTACACCTTC
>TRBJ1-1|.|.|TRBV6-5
CATLGGTRLAEAFF
TGTGCCACCCTAGGCGGGACTCGCTTAGCTGAAGCTTTCTTT
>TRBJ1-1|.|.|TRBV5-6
CASSGAFRVGEAFF
TGTGCCAGCAGCGGGGCGTTTAGGGTGGGTGAAGCTTTCTTT
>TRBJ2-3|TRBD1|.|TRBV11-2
CASSLDGTGGTDTQYF
TGTGCCAGCAGCTTGGACGGGACAGGGGGTACAGATACGCAGTATTTT
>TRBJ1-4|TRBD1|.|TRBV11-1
CASSSGAGGNEKLFF
TGTGCCAGCAGCTCGGGGGCAGGGGGTAATGAAAAACTGTTTTTT
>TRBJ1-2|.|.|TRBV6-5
CAISRDTRYTF
TGTGCCATCAGCAGGGACACCCGCTACACCTTC
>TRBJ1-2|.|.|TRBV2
CASSPVQAGNGYTF
TGTGCCAGCAGCCCGGTACAGGCTGGAAATGGCTACACCTTC
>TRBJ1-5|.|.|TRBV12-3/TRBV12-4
CASSALDQPQHF
TGTGCCAGCAGCGCCCTAGATCAGCCCCAGCATTTT
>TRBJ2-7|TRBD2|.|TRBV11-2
CASIPPGTSGYEQYF
TGTGCCAGCATCCCTCCCGGGACTAGCGGGTACGAGCAGTACTTC
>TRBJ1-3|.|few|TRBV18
CASSSDSPSSGNTIYF
TGTGCCAGCTCCTCCGACAGCCCATCCTCTGGAAACACCATATATTTT
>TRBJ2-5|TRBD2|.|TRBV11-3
CASSLGAGGQETQYF
TGTGCCAGCAGCTTAGGAGCGGGGGGGCAAGAGACCCAGTACTTC
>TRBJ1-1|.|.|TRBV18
CASTSVGAEAFF
TGTGCCAGCACCTCCGTCGGGGCTGAAGCTTTCTTT
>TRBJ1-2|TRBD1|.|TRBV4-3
CASSQGRGGQGAGGYTF
TGCGCCAGCAGCCAAGGTCGTGGTGGGCAGGGGGCAGGAGGCTACACCTTC
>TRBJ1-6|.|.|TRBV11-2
CASSPEATDNSPLHF
TGTGCCAGCAGCCCCGAGGCGACGGATAATTCACCCCTCCACTTT
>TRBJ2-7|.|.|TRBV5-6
CASSLGRVNYEQYF
TGTGCCAGCAGCTTGGGGAGGGTGAACTACGAGCAGTACTTC
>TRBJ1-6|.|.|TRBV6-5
CASGGESYNSPLHF
TGTGCCAGCGGGGGGGAGTCCTATAATTCACCCCTCCACTTT
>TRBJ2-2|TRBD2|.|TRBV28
CASSLGGLANTGELFF
TGTGCCAGCAGTCTAGGCGGACTAGCAAACACCGGGGAGCTGTTTTTT
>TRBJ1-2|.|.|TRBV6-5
CASSQTANYGYTF
TGTGCCAGCTCCCAGACAGCTAACTATGGCTACACCTTC
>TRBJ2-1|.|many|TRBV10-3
CATAEAGVNEQFF
TGTGCCACCGCCGAGGCAGGGGTAAATGAGCAGTTCTTC
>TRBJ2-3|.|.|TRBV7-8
CASSLRDAGTDTQYF
TGTGCCAGCAGCTTAAGGGACGCGGGGACAGATACGCAGTATTTT
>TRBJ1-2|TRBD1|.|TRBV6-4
CASSPSGTGNYGYTF
TGTGCCAGCAGCCCTTCCGGGACAGGGAACTATGGCTACACCTTC